This TCR beta chain was recorded in a study of T-cell memory formation after mild COVID-19. TCRdb re-analysed the 5' RACE reads in MiXCR, keeping a single row per CDR3 protein. The sample lists 300,000 to 350,000 distinct CDR3 sequences; approximately 14% were seen once. On this clonotype itself: The antigen remains undetermined.

Findings of the study overall: Day 15 to 85 contracting clones showed balanced CD4/CD8; later expanders leaned CD4+.

Per germline, CDR1 SGHRS and CDR2 YFSETQ. This CDR3 has 13 residues. The trim removed 7 bases at V and 6 bases at J, leaving 9 bases unmatched. Sequencing was carried out using PBMCs or a T cell subset sorted from them (not recorded which). The chain couples TRBV5-1 to TRBJ1-2; 7 bases agree with TRBD1. This TCR derives from a man younger than 35 who had mild COVID-19 (a few samples of this study predate the infection). Cell type and time point are not known. The CDR3 sequence: CASGNRGPDGYTF. In DNA form, the CDR3 reads TGCGCCAGCGGAAACAGGGGTCCCGATGGCTACACCTTC.